The clone carrying this T cell receptor (beta chain) appeared a few times. Its antigen is currently unknown. Generated by immunoSEQ multiplex PCR, the TCRdb table keeps only in-frame clones and is missing some. This table has roughly 3,600 clones, approximately 20% appearing once. This sample is part of a study of T cells in localized non-small cell lung cancer. Study findings and constraints: Exceeding tumor, uninvolved adjacent lung had the highest T cell clonality. In the blood, greater T cell density corresponded to longer overall survival.

The sequence was obtained from a man aged 18-55 years with stage II lung adenocarcinoma. The specimen was lung tumor tissue, collected before any cancer treatment.

As DNA, the CDR3 is TGTGCCAGCAGTTACGACCATGCGGGGAATTCACCCCTCCACTTT. This gives the protein CASSYDHAGNSPLHF. V usage is TRBV6-8 and J usage is TRBJ1-6, with D hard to call. The V end was cut by 2 bases, the J end by 7 bases, with 12 bases between. There are 15 residues in the CDR3. Germline-derived CDR1 and CDR2 are MNHGY and SAAAGT.